This T cell receptor (beta chain) was documented in a study of cytomegalovirus exposure and HLA in healthy donors. Study information: In an early release, HLA-typed donors contributed tens of millions of unique TCR sequences. Study-level findings and limits: A few V segments could not be told apart, such as TRBV6-2 and TRBV6-3, and were left out. Most TCR sequences proved rare, with some public TCRs found in many donors.

Nominal health characterized the donors when sampled, though unrecorded immune exposures were likely. This clone showed up just a few times. What it binds is unknown. V lost 3 bases and J lost 3; bases outside the gene matches: 6. Germline loops: CDR1 SGHNT, CDR2 YYREEE (reference sequence). The CDR3 is 15 amino acids. 60 Vbeta and 13 Jbeta primers were used in PCR. Using immunoSEQ multiplex PCR, the repertoire was profiled, and TCRdb retains in-frame clones only, with some absent. The sample yields about 120,000 clones, around 82% seen once. Sequencing was carried out using PBMCs. The chain uses TRBV5-4 and TRBJ2-1; 7 bases are shared with TRBD2. This TCR derives from a man aged 25-40 years in good health and CMV-seropositive. The CDR3 spells CASSSREAHYNEQFF. The CDR3 nucleotides read TGTGCCAGCAGCTCTCGGGAGGCCCACTACAATGAGCAGTTCTTC.